The rows below give T cell receptor beta chains drawn from one sample of a study of cytomegalovirus exposure and HLA in healthy donors. Some clones are missing from TCRdb's copy, which holds only in-frame ones; the method was immunoSEQ multiplex PCR. In all, the sample yields 100,000 to 150,000 clones. Sequencing was done on a sample of PBMCs. All receptors come from a young man in good health and CMV-seronegative. The CDR3 runs from the conserved cysteine through the conserved F or W. Fields, in order: V gene, J gene, CDR3 length, CDR3 protein.

TRBV2	TRBJ2-1	15	CASSPQTGVNNEQFF
TRBV28	TRBJ2-3	13	CASSLGATDTQYF
TRBV7-9	TRBJ1-4	13	CASSLPGGEKLFF
TRBV25-1	TRBJ2-5	13	CASSDSGKETQYF
TRBV11-2	TRBJ1-1	13	CASSLSGDTEAFF
TRBV7-9	.	14	CASRAGTGAYEQYF
TRBV5-1	TRBJ2-7	14	CASSLGEANREQYF
TRBV7-9	TRBJ1-5	16	CASSEPQGDGNQPQHF
TRBV4-2	TRBJ2-7	15	CASTQLAGGGDEQYF
TRBV6-5	TRBJ2-7	14	CASSRGTEPYEQYF
TRBV6-4	TRBJ2-3	15	CASSDGTGGRYTQYF
TRBV19	TRBJ2-3	18	CASSISGASGPGGDTQYF
TRBV5-6	TRBJ2-7	14	CASRRTGVFYEQYF
TRBV29-1	TRBJ2-7	13	CSVTGTATYEQYF
TRBV28	TRBJ2-4	16	CASSFGGNLAKNIQYF
TRBV6-1	TRBJ2-3	15	CASSESSGSWYTQYF
TRBV6-5	TRBJ2-1	15	CASSFSAFGYNEQFF
TRBV7-9	TRBJ1-2	12	CASSAGDYGYTF
TRBV1	TRBJ2-2	17	CTSSQTRLAANTGELFF
TRBV28	TRBJ2-7	13	CASSFQFNNEQYF
TRBV28	TRBJ1-2	13	CASQGRANYGYTF
TRBV9	TRBJ1-3	15	CASSVGGQGGNTIYF
TRBV28	TRBJ2-2	11	CASASTGELFF
TRBV5-5	TRBJ2-7	14	CASSLRQSRYEQYF
TRBV5-6	TRBJ2-7	17	CASSFGSGRLISYEQYF
TRBV29-1	TRBJ2-3	14	CSVDMAGGPDTQYF
TRBV5-6	TRBJ2-1	15	CASRMGLAEGDEQFF
TRBV19	TRBJ1-5	16	CASSLWTGRSNQPQHF
TRBV19	TRBJ2-2	14	CASITNVVGGELFF
TRBV27	TRBJ2-7	15	CASSLPGKPTYEQYF
TRBV27	TRBJ2-2	17	CASSFQDRARYTGELFF
TRBV6-6	TRBJ1-2	12	CASRSDSYGYTF
TRBV7-6	TRBJ2-2	13	CASVSGSAGELFF
TRBV7-9	TRBJ1-4	13	CASSPGFNEKLFF
TRBV5-1	TRBJ2-1	15	CASSSERGGSNEQFF
TRBV7-9	TRBJ1-4	12	CASSSSDEKLFF
TRBV4-1	TRBJ2-1	14	CASSQAGQPNEQFF
TRBV27	TRBJ1-3	15	CASRDGQTSGDTIYF
TRBV2	TRBJ1-2	17	CASSLIDRTGRLYGYTF
TRBV7-9	TRBJ2-3	18	CASSPLPYRDTSTDTQYF
TRBV7-3	TRBJ2-1	15	CASSLGGVPRGEQFF
TRBV25-1	TRBJ1-1	18	CASSELMGQGDSNTEAFF